The entry below describes one TCR beta chain. Its antigen is not yet known. There are no base qualities to consult, and no much larger clone falls within one base. This sample was included in a study of radiation and T cells in renal cell carcinoma (dated by TCRdb to about 2020). Describing the broader study: Samples came from a clinical trial, in which primary renal cell carcinomas received 15 Gy stereotactic body radiation therapy followed by nephrectomy 4 weeks later. In total, approximately 55 samples, comprising 26 tumors and some 27 peripheral blood samples, were subjected to TCR beta sequencing. Across all 53 samples, 3,800,000 or so unique CDR3 nucleotide sequences encoding around 2,500,000 unique CDR3 amino acid sequences were identified. Broader findings and caveats from the paper: Effects of radiation dose or scheduling on the TCR repertoire could not be addressed with the single-armed trial design. Because pretreatment tumor biopsies were not available, the study could not determine whether clonotypes were already present within the tumor at baseline. Changes in the blood repertoire were not tracked past 4 weeks after treatment. An increase in top tumor clonotypes in blood was observed from baseline to 2 weeks post-radiation, followed by contraction by 4 weeks, which was taken to suggest transient expansion of tumor-resident clones.

The V end loses 1 base and the J end loses 0 bases, and a stretch of 13 bases separates them. CDR3 length: 17 amino acids, cysteine to phenylalanine. Only CDR3 DNA remains: 51 bases, in frame from the first base. Based on the germline V gene (reference sequence), the CDR1 and CDR2 sequences are LNHDA and SQIVND. In light of the paper, this sample's time point label describes: baseline pretreatment blood. Reading the label with the study, this specimen's treatment or condition is: 15 Gy SBRT to primary tumor, nephrectomy 4 weeks later. To follow tumor-enriched clonotypes, serial peripheral blood was collected from radiation-treated patients at baseline and at 2 weeks and 4 weeks after SBRT. Renal cell carcinoma with clear cell pathology was present in all patients. Genomic DNA for TCR sequencing was prepared using the QIAamp DNA Blood Mini Kit (Qiagen). The analyses included only samples that passed all quality control checks.

The immunoSEQ kit was used, according to the manufacturer's recommendations, to generate TCR beta libraries from genomic DNA. To prepare libraries, a first multiplex PCR with proprietary primers was run, followed by a second PCR that added unique barcodes, and a bead cleanup was done after each round. A positive control reaction and a negative control reaction, both provided in the kit, were run with every batch of samples. The final libraries were assessed on an Agilent 4200 TapeStation D1000 ScreenTape, pooled by volume, and quantified by qPCR. Sequencing was performed on an Illumina NextSeq500 with a MidOutput 150-cycle cartridge, and 156 Read1 and 15 Index1 cycles were run with kit custom primers. The pooled library was loaded at 1.0 pM with a roughly 20% PhiX control spike-in. The original methods were these. Vendor-processed data were analyzed in R, and a clonotype was defined as all T cells sharing the same CDR3 nucleotide sequence. For clone abundance analyses, frequencies were normalized to the 10,000 most abundant clones per sample. Before analysis, public T cell clones were removed, and these numbered fewer than six per sample on average. Tumor-enriched and baseline blood-enriched clonotypes were defined by at least a 32-fold difference in abundance between compartments. A beta-binomial differential abundance model was used to identify clonotypes that expanded or contracted between blood time points. Tumor-blood repertoire similarity was measured with the Baroni-Urbani and Buser coefficient, and group comparisons used two-tailed Wilcoxon tests in R. The table was pulled from immuneACCESS by TCRdb, which kept in-frame rearrangements only. Such tables lose some clones; where checked, under half of the loss comes from unresolved V genes, and the rest has no known cause. Clone size and V and J calls were adopted from that table, with D and trimming inferred from the DNA. The sample table holds tens of thousands of clones, of which approximately 83% were seen once. The top ten hold approximately 6.4% of the sample.

Sequenced material: blood, taken from a patient whose treatment included radiotherapy and nephrectomy. This receptor chain uses TRBV19 and TRBJ2-1; a tentative D match to TRBD2 spans 5 bases. The receptor comes from a man in his 60s with renal cell carcinoma. The CDR3 in this case is CASSIGGAALSYNEQFF. The DNA reads TGTGCCAGTAGTATAGGGGGAGCGGCTCTCTCCTACAATGAGCAGTTCTTC.